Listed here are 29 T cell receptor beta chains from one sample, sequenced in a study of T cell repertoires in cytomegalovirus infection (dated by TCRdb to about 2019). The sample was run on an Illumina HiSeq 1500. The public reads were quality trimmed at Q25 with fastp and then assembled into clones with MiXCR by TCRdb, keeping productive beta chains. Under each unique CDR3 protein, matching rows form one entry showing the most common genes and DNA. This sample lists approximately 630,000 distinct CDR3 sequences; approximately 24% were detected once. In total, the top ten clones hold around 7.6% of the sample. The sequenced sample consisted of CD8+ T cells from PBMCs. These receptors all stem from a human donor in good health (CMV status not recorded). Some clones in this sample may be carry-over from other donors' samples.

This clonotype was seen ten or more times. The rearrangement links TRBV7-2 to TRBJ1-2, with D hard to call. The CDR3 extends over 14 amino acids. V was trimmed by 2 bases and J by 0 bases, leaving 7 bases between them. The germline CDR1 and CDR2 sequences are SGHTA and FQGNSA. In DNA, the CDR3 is TGTGCCAGCAGCTTACCTACGGCTAACTATGGCTACACCTTC. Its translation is CASSLPTANYGYTF.

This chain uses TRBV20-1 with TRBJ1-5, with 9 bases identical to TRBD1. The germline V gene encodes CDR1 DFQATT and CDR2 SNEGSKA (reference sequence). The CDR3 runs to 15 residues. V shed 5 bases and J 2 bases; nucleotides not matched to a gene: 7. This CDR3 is CSALADRGRNQPQHF. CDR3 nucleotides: TGCAGTGCTCTCGCGGACAGGGGCCGCAATCAGCCCCAGCATTTT.

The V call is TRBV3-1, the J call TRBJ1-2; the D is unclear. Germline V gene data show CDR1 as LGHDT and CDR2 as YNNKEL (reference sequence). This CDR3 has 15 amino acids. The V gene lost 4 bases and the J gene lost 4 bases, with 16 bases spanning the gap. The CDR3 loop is CASSPTDNLGYGYTF. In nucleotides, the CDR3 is TGTGCCAGCAGCCCAACCGACAACCTTGGCTATGGCTACACCTTC. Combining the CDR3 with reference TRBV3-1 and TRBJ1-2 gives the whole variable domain DTAVSQTPKYLVTQMGNDKSIKCEQNLGHDTMYWYKQDSKKFLKIMFSYNNKELIINETVPNRFSPKSPDKAHLNLHINSLELGDSAVYFCASSPTDNLGYGYTFGSGTRLTVV.

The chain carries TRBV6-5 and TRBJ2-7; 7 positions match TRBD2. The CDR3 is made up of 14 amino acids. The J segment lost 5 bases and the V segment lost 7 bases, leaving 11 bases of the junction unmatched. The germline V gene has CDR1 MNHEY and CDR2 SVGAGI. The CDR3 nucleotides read TGTGCCAGCACCCGGGGCCGACTAGCCCACGAGCAGTACTTC. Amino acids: CASTRGRLAHEQYF.

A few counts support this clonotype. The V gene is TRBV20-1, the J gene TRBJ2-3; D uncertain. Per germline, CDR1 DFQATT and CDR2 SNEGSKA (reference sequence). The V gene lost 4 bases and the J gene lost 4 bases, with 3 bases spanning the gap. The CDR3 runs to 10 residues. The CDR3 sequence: CSAKADTQYF. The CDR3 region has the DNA TGCAGTGCTAAGGCAGATACGCAGTATTTT.

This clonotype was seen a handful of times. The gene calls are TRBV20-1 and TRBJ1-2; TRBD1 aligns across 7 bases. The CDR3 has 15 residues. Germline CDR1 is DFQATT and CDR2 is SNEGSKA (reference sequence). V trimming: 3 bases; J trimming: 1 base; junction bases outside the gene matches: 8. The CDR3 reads CSASLDRWNNYGYTF. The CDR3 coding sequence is TGCAGTGCTAGTCTGGACAGGTGGAATAACTATGGCTACACCTTC.

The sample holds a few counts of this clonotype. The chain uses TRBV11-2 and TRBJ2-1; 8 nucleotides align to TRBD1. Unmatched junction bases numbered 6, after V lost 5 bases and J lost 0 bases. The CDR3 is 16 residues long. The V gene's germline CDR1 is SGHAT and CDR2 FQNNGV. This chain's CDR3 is CASSASDRGSYNEQFF. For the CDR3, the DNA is TGTGCCAGCAGCGCCTCAGACAGGGGCTCCTACAATGAGCAGTTCTTC.

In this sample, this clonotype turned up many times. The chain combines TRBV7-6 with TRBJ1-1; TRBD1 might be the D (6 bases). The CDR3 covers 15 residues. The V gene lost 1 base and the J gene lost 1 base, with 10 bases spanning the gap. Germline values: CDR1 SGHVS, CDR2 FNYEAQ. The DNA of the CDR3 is TGTGCCAGCAGCTTAGGGGGGGCGTGGAACACTGAAGCTTTCTTT. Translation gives CASSLGGAWNTEAFF.

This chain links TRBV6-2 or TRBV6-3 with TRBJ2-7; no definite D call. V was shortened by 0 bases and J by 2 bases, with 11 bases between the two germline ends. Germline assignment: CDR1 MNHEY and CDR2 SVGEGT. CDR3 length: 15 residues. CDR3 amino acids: CASSYSVDPAYEQYV. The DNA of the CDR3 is TGTGCCAGCAGTTACTCAGTGGACCCAGCCTACGAGCAGTACGTC.

The CDR3 coding sequence is TGCAGCGTTGAAAGGGACGAGGACATTCAGTACTTC. This translates into CSVERDEDIQYF. The rearrangement uses TRBV29-1 and TRBJ2-4, with D perhaps given as TRBD1 or TRBD2 (5 bases each). Germline CDR1 SQVTM, CDR2 ANQGSEA. This CDR3 has 12 amino acids. The V and J ends lost 2 bases and 8 bases respectively, with 10 bases between them. The full variable domain, completed using reference TRBV29-1 and TRBJ2-4, is SAVISQKPSRDICQRGTSLTIQCQVDSQVTMMFWYRQQPGQSLTLIATANQGSEATYESGFVIDKFPISRPNLTFSTLTVSNMSPEDSSIYLCSVERDEDIQYFGAGTRLSVL.

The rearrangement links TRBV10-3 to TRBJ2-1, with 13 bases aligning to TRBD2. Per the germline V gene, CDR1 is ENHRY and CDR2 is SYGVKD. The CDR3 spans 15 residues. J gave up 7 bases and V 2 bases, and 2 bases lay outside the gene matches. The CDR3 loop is CAISEGLAGENEQFF. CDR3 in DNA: TGTGCCATCAGTGAGGGACTAGCGGGGGAGAATGAGCAGTTCTTC.

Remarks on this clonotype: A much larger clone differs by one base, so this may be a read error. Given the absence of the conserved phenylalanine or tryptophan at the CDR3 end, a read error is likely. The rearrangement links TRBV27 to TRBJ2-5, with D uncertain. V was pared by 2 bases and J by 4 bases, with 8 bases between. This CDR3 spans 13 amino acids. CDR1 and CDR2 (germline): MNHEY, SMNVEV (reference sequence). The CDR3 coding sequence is TGTGCCAGCAGTTTACTTCCAGGAGAGACCCAGTACTCC. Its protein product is CASSLLPGETQYS.

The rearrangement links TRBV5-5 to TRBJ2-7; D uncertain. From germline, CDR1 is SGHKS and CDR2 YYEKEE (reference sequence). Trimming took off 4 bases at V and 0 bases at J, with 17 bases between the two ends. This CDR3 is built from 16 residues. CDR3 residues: CASSPNSPSSSYEQYF. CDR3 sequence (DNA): TGTGCCAGCAGCCCGAACAGTCCATCAAGCTCCTACGAGCAGTACTTC.

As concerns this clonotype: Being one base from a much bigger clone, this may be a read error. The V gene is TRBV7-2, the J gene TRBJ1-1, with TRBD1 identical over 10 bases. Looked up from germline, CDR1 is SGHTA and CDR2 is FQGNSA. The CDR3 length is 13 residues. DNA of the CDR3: TGTGTCAGCAGCTTAGTCGGGACAGGGGACGCTTTCTTT. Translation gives CVSSLVGTGDAFF.

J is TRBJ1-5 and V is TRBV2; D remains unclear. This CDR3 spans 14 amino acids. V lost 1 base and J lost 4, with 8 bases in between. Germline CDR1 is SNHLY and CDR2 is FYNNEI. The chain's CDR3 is CASSEGSGNQPQHF. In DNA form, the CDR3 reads TGTGCCAGCAGTGAAGGGTCGGGTAATCAGCCCCAGCATTTT.

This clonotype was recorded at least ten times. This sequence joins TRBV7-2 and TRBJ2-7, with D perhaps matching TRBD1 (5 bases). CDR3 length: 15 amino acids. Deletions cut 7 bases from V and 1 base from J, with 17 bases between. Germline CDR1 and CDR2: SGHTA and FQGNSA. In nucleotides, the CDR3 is TGTGCCAGCAACCCCGGACGACAGATGTCCTACGAGCAGTACTTC. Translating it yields CASNPGRQMSYEQYF. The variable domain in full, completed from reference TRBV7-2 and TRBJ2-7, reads GAGVSQSPSNKVTEKGKDVELRCDPISGHTALYWYRQSLGQGLEFLIYFQGNSAPDKSGLPSDRFSAERTGGSVSTLTIQRTQQEDSAVYLCASNPGRQMSYEQYFGPGTRLTVT.

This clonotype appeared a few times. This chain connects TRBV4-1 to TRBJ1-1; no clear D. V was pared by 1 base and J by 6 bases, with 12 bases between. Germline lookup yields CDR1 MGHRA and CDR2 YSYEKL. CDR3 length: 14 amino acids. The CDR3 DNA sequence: TGCGCCAGCAGCCAAGCGAGGTTAAGAGCTGAAGCTTTCTTT. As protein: CASSQARLRAEAFF.

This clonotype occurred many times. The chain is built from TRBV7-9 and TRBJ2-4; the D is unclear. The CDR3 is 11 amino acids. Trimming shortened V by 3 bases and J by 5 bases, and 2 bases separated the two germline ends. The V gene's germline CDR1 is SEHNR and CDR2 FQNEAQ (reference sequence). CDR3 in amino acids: CASSLENIQYF. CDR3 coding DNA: TGTGCCAGCAGCTTGGAAAACATTCAGTACTTC. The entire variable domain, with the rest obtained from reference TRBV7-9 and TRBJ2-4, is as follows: DTGVSQNPRHKITKRGQNVTFRCDPISEHNRLYWYRQTLGQGPEFLTYFQNEAQLEKSRLLSDRFSAERPKGSFSTLEIQRTEQGDSAMYLCASSLENIQYFGAGTRLSVL.

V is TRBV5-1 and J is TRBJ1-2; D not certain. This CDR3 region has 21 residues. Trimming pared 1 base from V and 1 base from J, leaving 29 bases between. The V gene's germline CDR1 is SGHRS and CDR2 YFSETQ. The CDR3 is CASSLWGFVRERPDLNYGYTF. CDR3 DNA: TGCGCCAGCAGCTTGTGGGGTTTCGTGAGGGAAAGACCTGACCTTAACTATGGCTACACCTTC.

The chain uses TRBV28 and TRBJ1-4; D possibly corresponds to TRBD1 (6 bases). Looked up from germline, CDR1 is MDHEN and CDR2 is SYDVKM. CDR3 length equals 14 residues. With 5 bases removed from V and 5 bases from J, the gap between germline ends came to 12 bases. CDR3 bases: TGTGCCAGCAGTCTCAGGGGATTAAATGAAAAACTGTTTTTT. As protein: CASSLRGLNEKLFF.

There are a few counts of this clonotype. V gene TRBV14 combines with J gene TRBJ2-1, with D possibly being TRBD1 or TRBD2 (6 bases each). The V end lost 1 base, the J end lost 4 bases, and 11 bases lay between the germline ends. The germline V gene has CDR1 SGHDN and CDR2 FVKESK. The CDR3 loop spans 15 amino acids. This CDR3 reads CASSQARGQYNEQFF. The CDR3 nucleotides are TGTGCCAGCAGCCAAGCACGGGGGCAGTACAATGAGCAGTTCTTC.

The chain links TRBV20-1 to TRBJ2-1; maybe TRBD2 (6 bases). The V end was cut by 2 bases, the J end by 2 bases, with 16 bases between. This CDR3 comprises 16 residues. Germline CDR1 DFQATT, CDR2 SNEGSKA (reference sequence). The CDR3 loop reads CSARLLRLATYNEQFF. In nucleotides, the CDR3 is TGCAGTGCTAGACTCCTAAGGCTAGCGACCTACAATGAGCAGTTCTTC.

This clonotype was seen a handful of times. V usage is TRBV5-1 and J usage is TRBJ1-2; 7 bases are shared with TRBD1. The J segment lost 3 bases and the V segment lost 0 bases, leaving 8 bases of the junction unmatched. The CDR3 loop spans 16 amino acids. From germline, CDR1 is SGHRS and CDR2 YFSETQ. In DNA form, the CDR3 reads TGCGCCAGCAGCTTGGACCTAGGGGGCGCGGACTATGGCTACACCTTC. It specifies CASSLDLGGADYGYTF.

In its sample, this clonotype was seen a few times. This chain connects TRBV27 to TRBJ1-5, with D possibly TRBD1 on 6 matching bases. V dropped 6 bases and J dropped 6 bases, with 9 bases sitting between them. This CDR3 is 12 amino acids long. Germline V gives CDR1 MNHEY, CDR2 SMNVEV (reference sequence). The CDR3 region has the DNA TGTGCCAGCAGGGGGGCTGGTCAGCCCCAGCATTTT. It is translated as CASRGAGQPQHF.

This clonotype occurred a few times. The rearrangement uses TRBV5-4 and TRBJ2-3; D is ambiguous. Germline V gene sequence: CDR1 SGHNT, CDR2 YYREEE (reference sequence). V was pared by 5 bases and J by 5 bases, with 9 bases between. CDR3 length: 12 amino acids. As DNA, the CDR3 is TGTGCCAGCAGATCGAGTCAAGATACGCAGTATTTT. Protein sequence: CASRSSQDTQYF.

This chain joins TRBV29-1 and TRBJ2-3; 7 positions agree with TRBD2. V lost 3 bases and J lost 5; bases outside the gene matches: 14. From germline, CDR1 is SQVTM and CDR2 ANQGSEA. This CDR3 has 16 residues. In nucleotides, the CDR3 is TGCAGCGTTGAGTCTGGGCAGGGCTGGACTAGAGATACGCAGTATTTT. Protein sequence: CSVESGQGWTRDTQYF.

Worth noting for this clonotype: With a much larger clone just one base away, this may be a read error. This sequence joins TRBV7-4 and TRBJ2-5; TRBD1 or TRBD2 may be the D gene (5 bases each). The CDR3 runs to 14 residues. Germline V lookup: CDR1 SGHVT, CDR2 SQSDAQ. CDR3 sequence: CASGLARGTETQYF. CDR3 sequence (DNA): TGTGCCAGCGGCTTAGCAAGAGGGACGGAGACCCAGTACTTC.

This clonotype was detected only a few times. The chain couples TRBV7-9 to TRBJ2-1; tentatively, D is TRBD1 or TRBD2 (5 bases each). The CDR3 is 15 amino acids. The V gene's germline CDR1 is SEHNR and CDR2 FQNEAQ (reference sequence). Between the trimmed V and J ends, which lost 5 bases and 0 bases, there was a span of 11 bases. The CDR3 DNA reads TGTGCCAGCAGCCCGGGGACGGCCTCCTACAATGAGCAGTTCTTC. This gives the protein CASSPGTASYNEQFF. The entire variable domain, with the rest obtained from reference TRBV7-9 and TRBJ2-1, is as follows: DTGVSQNPRHKITKRGQNVTFRCDPISEHNRLYWYRQTLGQGPEFLTYFQNEAQLEKSRLLSDRFSAERPKGSFSTLEIQRTEQGDSAMYLCASSPGTASYNEQFFGPGTRLTVL.

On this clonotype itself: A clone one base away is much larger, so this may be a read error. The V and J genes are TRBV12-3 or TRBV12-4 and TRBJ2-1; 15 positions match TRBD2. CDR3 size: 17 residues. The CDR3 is CVSSPGLAGGLNNEQFF. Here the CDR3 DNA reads TGTGTCAGCAGCCCCGGACTAGCGGGGGGGCTCAACAATGAGCAGTTCTTC.